What follows describes a single T cell receptor (beta chain). This entry comes from a study of blood T cell repertoires in COVID-19. The CDR3 totals 11 residues. J was trimmed by 12 bases and V by 4 bases; bases with no gene match: 3. The germline V gene has CDR1 SEHNR and CDR2 FQNEAQ (reference sequence). The assay was immunoSEQ multiplex PCR, and TCRdb's table has in-frame clones only and misses some. The sample includes 470,000 or so clones, roughly 90% seen only once; the top ten take 4% to 5.5%. This sequence was found in a woman under 40 with acute or convalescent COVID-19. The genes are TRBV7-9 and TRBJ1-1; 9 bases line up with TRBD1. The sample comprised peripheral blood. CDR3 amino acids: CASSSGQGTFF. The CDR3 DNA is TGTGCCAGCAGCTCGGGACAGGGAACTTTCTTT.